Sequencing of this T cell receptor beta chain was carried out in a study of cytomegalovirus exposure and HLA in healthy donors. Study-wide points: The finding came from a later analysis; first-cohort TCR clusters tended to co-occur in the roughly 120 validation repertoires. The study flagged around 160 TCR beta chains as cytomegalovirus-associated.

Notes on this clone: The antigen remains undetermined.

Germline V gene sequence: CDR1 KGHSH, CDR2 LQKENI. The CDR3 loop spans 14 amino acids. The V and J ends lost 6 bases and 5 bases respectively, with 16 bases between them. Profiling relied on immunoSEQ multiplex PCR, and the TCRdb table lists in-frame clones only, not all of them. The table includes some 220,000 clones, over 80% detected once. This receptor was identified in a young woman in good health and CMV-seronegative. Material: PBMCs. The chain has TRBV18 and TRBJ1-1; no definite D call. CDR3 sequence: CASSLSGRPTEAFF. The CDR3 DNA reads TGTGCCAGCTCCCTTTCTGGGAGGCCGACTGAAGCTTTCTTT.